This entry describes one T cell receptor (beta chain). The target of this receptor is not known. Base-call qualities are not available, and no considerably larger clone is one nucleotide away. The entire isolated RNA was reverse transcribed using the High Capacity cDNA Reverse Transcription Kit, and thus expressed TCRB transcripts were sequenced. Deep immunoSEQ sequencing was performed on naive, central memory and regulatory T cell samples, with an average of around 3.5 million total reads per sample. After sorted cells were lysed in RLT buffer, RNA was extracted with DNase-treated RNeasy Micro or Mini kits, with the choice depending on cell number. To prevent cross-contamination, each cell subset was processed individually, whereas patient and healthy donor samples were processed jointly. TCRB sequences were amplified from cDNA with the immunoSEQ multiplex PCR, producing 87-bp fragments spanning the CDR3 region. Sequencing of the amplicons was performed on the Illumina HiSeq platform. The original pipeline was this. PCR bias was corrected computationally using synthetic template baselines, and reads within Hamming distance 2 were collapsed, with unmergeable singletons discarded. By aligning reads against IMGT, V, D and J genes, CDR3 length, and insertions or deletions at six rearrangement sites were assigned. Within each subset, clonotype counts were normalized to sorted cell number, and only after that were true diversity and Gini coefficients computed with the tcR R package. Repertoire sharing was quantified using the overlap coefficient calculated on TCRB nucleotide sequences. Out-of-frame TCRB sequences from naive cells were analyzed as a proxy for the pre-selection repertoire. TCRdb stores this immuneACCESS table with in-frame sequences only. Part of the clones is absent; in the studies checked, under half of the shortfall reflects unresolved V genes, and no reason is known for the rest. V and J calls and clone size are given by that table; D and trimming were obtained from the DNA. The sample yields hundreds of thousands of clones; roughly 12% were counted once. The biggest ten clones account for about 0.018% of the sample.

This entry belongs to a study of beta chain features in type 1 diabetes (dated by TCRdb to between 2017 and 2018). Study-level background: Mean age, gender distribution, total cell number and subset yield did not differ between patients and healthy donors. Regulatory and stem cell-like memory subsets were isolated from only 8 patients and about 8 healthy donors, whereas naive and central memory subsets came from all 28 donors. In the study, TCRB repertoires of sorted circulating CD4+ T cell subsets from recently diagnosed type 1 diabetes patients were compared with those of matched healthy donors. A total of 107,917,701 sorted cells were examined across all samples, and the number of cells per subset was strongly correlated with RNA yield.

A single peripheral blood draw of approximately 100 mL on average was collected from each donor into heparinised tubes. Using a panel that included CD45RO, CCR7, CD25, CD127, CD95 and CD27, naive, central memory, regulatory and stem cell-like memory CD4+ T cells were sorted on a BD FACSAria II. All sorted populations exceeded 95% purity. Right away, PBMCs were isolated by Lymphoprep density gradient centrifugation and were stained directly, with no culture step. Samples were stained and sorted in pairs, with one healthy donor and one patient per experiment, so that batch effects were minimized. The study at large found these results: Shorter templates might have been favored by PCR, but patient and control samples were amplified and corrected together, so both groups would have been affected equally by any skew. The naive, central memory and regulatory TCRB repertoires appeared to resemble one another more closely among patients than among healthy donors. HLA sub-analyses involved small numbers of individuals, so any influence of HLA type on TCRB rearrangement remained unresolved. Because cDNA was sequenced instead of genomic DNA, highly expressing activated cells could be over-represented, though the groups showed no difference in activation or CD3 levels. At VDJ recombination sites, patients with type 1 diabetes made fewer insertions and deleted more nucleotides, a pattern implying thymic rearrangement abnormalities. Type 1 diabetes patients showed a moderate but significant shortening of TCRB CDR3 length in all four CD4+ subsets.

The sequenced sample consisted of naive CD4+ T cells from blood. The cell subset or site tag for this specimen amounts to: true naive CD4+ T cells. The TCR comes from a man between 18 and 29 years old in good health.

The sequence in DNA is TGCGCCAGCAGCCAACCGACGGGTTCGGGCACCGGGGAGCTGTTTTTT. It codes for CASSQPTGSGTGELFF. The V and J genes are TRBV5-1 and TRBJ2-2; no D gene can be assigned with confidence. The CDR3 sequence holds 16 residues, the cysteine and phenylalanine included. CDR3 DNA is the only sequence kept; it has 48 bases, read in frame from the first base. The junction carries 17 bases between V and J, which are trimmed by 4 bases and 4 bases respectively. The germline V gene specifies SGHRS as CDR1 and YFSETQ as CDR2.